Each of the 8 T cell receptor beta chains below was sequenced from the same sample in a study of T cells in Graves' hyperthyroidism and ophthalmopathy. RNA transcripts yielded amplified TCR beta CDR3 regions. HTBI primers were the set used in a first-round RT-PCR of the TCR CDR3. TCRdb called the multiplex PCR reads again in MiXCR, with one record for every CDR3 protein. The sample yields some 770,000 distinct CDR3 sequences, over 15% seen once. Specimen: blood. The receptors were gathered from a man between 18 and 29 years old with Graves' hyperthyroidism.

This clonotype came up many times. The chain has TRBV27 and TRBJ2-2; no reliable D call. CDR3 size: 13 residues. With 3 bases removed from V and 5 bases from J, the gap between germline ends came to 7 bases. The germline V gene encodes CDR1 MNHEY and CDR2 SMNVEV (reference sequence). As DNA, the CDR3 is TGTGCCAGCAGTTTGCGTGTTACCGGGGAGCTGTTTTTT. Protein: CASSLRVTGELFF.

The CDR3 coding sequence is TGTGCCAGCAGCGTAGCGGCCCCCGGGGAGCTGTTTTTT. As protein: CASSVAAPGELFF. The chain carries TRBV9 and TRBJ2-2, with no clear D. V lost 0 bases, J lost 6 bases, and 6 bases lay in between. The CDR3 is 13 amino acids. The germline V gene has CDR1 SGDLS and CDR2 YYNGEE.

Ten or more counts support this clonotype. The chain joins TRBV28 to TRBJ2-1, with a possible D match to TRBD1 (5 bases). CDR1 is MDHEN, CDR2 SYDVKM, per germline. The CDR3 loop spans 16 amino acids. Trimming cost V 3 bases and J 4 bases, with 16 bases left between them. The CDR3 bases are TGTGCCAGCAGTTTCAGAGACAGCTTGCCTTACAATGAGCAGTTCTTC. Translating it yields CASSFRDSLPYNEQFF.

This clonotype was seen ten or more times. The chain uses TRBV9 and TRBJ2-3; TRBD2 aligns across 12 bases. CDR1 is SGDLS, CDR2 YYNGEE, per germline. The CDR3 consists of 16 residues. The V segment lost 3 bases and the J segment 5 bases; nucleotides outside the gene matches: 7. CDR3 DNA: TGTGCCAGCAGCGCCCTAGCGGGAGGGCCCGGAGATACGCAGTATTTT. It is translated as CASSALAGGPGDTQYF.

This clonotype showed up just a few times. It is unclear where the CDR3 begins or ends on the DNA, so no DNA is shown, and the CDR3 is as TCRdb lists it. The chain couples TRBV4-1 to TRBJ2-7. The V gene's germline CDR1 is MGHRA and CDR2 YSYEKL. The CDR3 is made up of 14 amino acids, end residues included. The CDR3 protein is CASSPPTLGKEQYF.

This clonotype was seen ten or more times. V and J are TRBV4-1 and TRBJ2-3; 7 bases map to TRBD2. V was clipped by 1 base and J by 4 bases; unmatched bases: 2. Germline CDR1 is MGHRA and CDR2 is YSYEKL. The CDR3 covers 14 residues. This CDR3 reads CASSQVGRADTQYF. The CDR3 DNA sequence: TGCGCCAGCAGCCAAGTTGGGAGGGCAGATACGCAGTATTTT.

The rearrangement links TRBV2 to TRBJ2-5; a possible D gene is TRBD2 (5 bases). The CDR3 spans 11 residues. Germline V gives CDR1 SNHLY, CDR2 FYNNEI. Trimming took 8 bases from V and 5 from J, leaving 9 bases between them. CDR3 sequence reads: CASLTGETQYF. For the CDR3, the DNA is TGTGCCAGCCTTACGGGGGAGACCCAGTACTTC.

The table lists this clonotype with many counts. This chain connects TRBV12-5 to TRBJ1-5; 9 bases are shared with TRBD1. Per germline, CDR1 LGHNT and CDR2 FRNRAP. The CDR3 covers 15 residues. J lost 7 bases, V lost 5 bases, and 9 bases had no gene match. CDR3 DNA sequence: TGTGCTAGTGGTACCGCCCGACAGGGGGTGCAGCCCCAGCATTTT. This codes for CASGTARQGVQPQHF. Full variable domain (missing parts from reference TRBV12-5 and TRBJ1-5): DARVTQTPRHKVTEMGQEVTMRCQPILGHNTVFWYRQTMMQGLELLAYFRNRAPLDDSGMPKDRFSAEMPDATLATLKIQPSEPRDSAVYFCASGTARQGVQPQHFGDGTRLSIL.